This T cell receptor (beta chain) was found in a study of cytomegalovirus exposure and HLA in healthy donors. About the study: Among the 300 to 500 donors who were genotyped, approximately 83% fell in the genetic ancestry cluster that is associated with self-reported Caucasian donors.

Every donor was a healthy person donating bone marrow. As to this clone: The identical CDR3 is also encoded by other nucleotide sequences in the sample.

CDR1 ENHRY and CDR2 SYGVKD come from the germline V gene. V lost 0 bases, J lost 5 bases, and 3 bases stayed unmatched. This CDR3 is built from 14 residues. Primers: 60 Vbeta forward and 13 Jbeta reverse. The repertoire was sequenced with immunoSEQ multiplex PCR; TCRdb's copy has only in-frame clones and lacks some. Of more than 80,000 clones in the sample, 69% are singletons; the top ten hold 2.5% to 3%. This clonotype was sampled from a man aged 50-59 years in good health and CMV-seronegative. Sequenced input: PBMCs. The V gene is TRBV10-3, the J gene TRBJ1-2; 7 nucleotides line up with TRBD1. The CDR3 DNA is TGTGCCATCAGTGAGTCGCGGACAGGATATGGCTACACCTTC. Its translation: CAISESRTGYGYTF.